The 23 T cell receptor beta chains below all came from one sample that was sequenced in a study of beta chain features in type 1 diabetes. The study's findings and limits: When Type 1 diabetes patients were examined, their TCRB CDR3s proved moderately but significantly shorter in all four CD4+ subsets.

Reverse transcribing all isolated RNA meant expressed TCRB transcripts were sequenced. Using immunoSEQ multiplex PCR, the repertoire was profiled, and TCRdb retains in-frame clones only, with some absent. Of about 150,000 clones detected, approximately 8.4% appear once; the ten largest clones hold 0.5%. Antigens for these TCRs are unknown. Sequencing was performed on central memory CD4+ T cells from blood. These receptors came from a man younger than 35 with type 1 diabetes.

This clone showed up just a few times. The genes are TRBV30 and TRBJ1-5; D possibly corresponds to TRBD1 (6 bases). The germline V and J ends were trimmed by 6 bases and 0 bases, with 12 bases remaining between them. Per the germline V gene, CDR1 is GTSNPN and CDR2 is SVGIG (reference sequence). This CDR3 has 14 residues. DNA for the CDR3: TGTGCCTGCTCTAGGGACAATAGCAATCAGCCCCAGCATTTT. Protein sequence: CACSRDNSNQPQHF.

This clone was detected only a few times. This CDR3 is also generated by other DNA sequences in the sample. The chain couples TRBV15 to TRBJ2-5; a possible D gene is TRBD2 (6 bases). The CDR3 sequence is 12 residues long. The germline V gene has CDR1 LNHNV and CDR2 YYDKDF (reference sequence). V lost 8 bases and J 4 bases, leaving 11 bases between the germline ends. The chain's CDR3 is CATSRDSETQYF. In DNA, the CDR3 is TGTGCCACCTCCCGGGACTCAGAGACCCAGTACTTC. The full variable domain, in which reference TRBV15 and TRBJ2-5 provide the parts outside the CDR3, is DAMVIQNPRYQVTQFGKPVTLSCSQTLNHNVMYWYQQKSSQAPKLLFHYYDKDFNNEADTPDNFQSRRPNTSFCFLDIRSPGLGDTAMYLCATSRDSETQYFGPGTRLLVL.

Only a few counts were recorded for this clone. The rearrangement links TRBV7-2 to TRBJ2-1, with 14 positions matching TRBD2. Germline V CDR1 and CDR2: SGHTA, FQGNSA. With V trimmed by 3 bases and J by 8 bases, 9 bases remained unmatched. The CDR3 covers 17 residues. The CDR3 DNA follows: TGTGCCAGCAGCTTTTGGACTAGCGGGGGGCTAGGGGATGAGCAGTTCTTC. Protein sequence: CASSFWTSGGLGDEQFF.

This chain connects TRBV10-1 to TRBJ2-7, with TRBD2 identical over 14 bases. J lost 5 bases, V lost 0 bases, and 3 bases had no gene match. The CDR3 totals 16 residues. Germline-derived CDR1 and CDR2 are WNHNN and SYGVQD (reference sequence). The CDR3 region has the DNA TGCGCCAGCAGTGAGTCGGGGACTAGCGGGAGACACGAGCAGTACTTC. It translates to CASSESGTSGRHEQYF.

The table lists this clone with a few counts. The genes are TRBV6-1 and TRBJ2-7; TRBD2 might be the D (6 bases). The V gene lost 3 bases and the J gene lost 3 bases, with 9 bases spanning the gap. The V gene's germline CDR1 is MNHNS and CDR2 SASEGT. This CDR3 is 13 amino acids long. The CDR3 protein is CASSEGLYYEQYF. The CDR3 nucleotides are TGTGCCAGCAGTGAGGGACTCTACTACGAGCAGTACTTC.

This clone was seen more than once but under ten times. The J gene is TRBJ2-1, the V gene TRBV28; D gene ambiguous. CDR1 and CDR2 from the germline V gene are MDHEN and SYDVKM. This CDR3 has 13 residues. V lost 4 bases, J lost 7 bases, and 11 bases lay in between. Here the CDR3 reads CASSSIVMNEQFF. The DNA of the CDR3 is TGTGCCAGCAGTTCTATCGTGATGAATGAGCAGTTCTTC.

The rearrangement links TRBV7-6 to TRBJ2-7; the D gene is possibly TRBD1 (6 bases). Per germline, CDR1 SGHVS and CDR2 FNYEAQ. V was trimmed by 5 bases and J by 2 bases, leaving 13 bases between them. The CDR3 contains 14 residues. The CDR3 region has the DNA TGTGCCAGCAGCCAGGGGCAGATAGCCTACGAGCAGTACTTC. Its protein product is CASSQGQIAYEQYF.

This chain's CDR3 is CASSLFTEAFF. Here the CDR3 DNA reads TGTGCCAGCAGCCTTTTCACTGAAGCTTTCTTT. This sequence joins TRBV11-2 and TRBJ1-1; D unresolved. Germline CDR1 reads SGHAT; CDR2 reads FQNNGV. Trimming stripped 5 bases from V and 4 bases from J, with 5 bases between. The CDR3 has 11 amino acids.

This clone was observed a few times. The CDR3 nucleotides read TGTGCCTGGAGTGCCGGGGGTAAGCTGTTTTTT. It codes for CAWSAGGKLFF. The chain is built from TRBV30 and TRBJ1-4; D might be TRBD1 (5 bases). There are 11 residues in the CDR3. The germline V gene encodes CDR1 GTSNPN and CDR2 SVGIG (reference sequence). Trimming removed 1 base at V and 14 bases at J, with 11 bases between.

This clone showed up many times. V gene TRBV29-1 combines with J gene TRBJ2-1; D is unclear. There are 13 residues in the CDR3. Germline loops: CDR1 SQVTM, CDR2 ANQGSEA. CDR3 protein: CRWVWQAGNEQFF. Written as DNA, the CDR3 is TGCAGGTGGGTGTGGCAGGCCGGCAATGAGCAGTTCTTC.

The genes are TRBV18 and TRBJ2-1; 7 bases agree with TRBD2. After removal of 1 base from V and 10 bases from J, the junction contained 16 bases not matched to a gene. This CDR3 has 17 residues. Germline CDR1 KGHSH, CDR2 LQKENI. CDR3 loop: CASSPRLAGSRSEEQFF. In nucleotides, the CDR3 is TGTGCCAGCTCACCACGGTTAGCGGGCTCCCGAAGTGAGGAGCAGTTCTTC. Combining the CDR3 with reference TRBV18 and TRBJ2-1 gives the whole variable domain NAGVMQNPRHLVRRRGQEARLRCSPMKGHSHVYWYRQLPEEGLKFMVYLQKENIIDESGMPKERFSAEFPKEGPSILRIQQVVRGDSAAYFCASSPRLAGSRSEEQFFGPGTRLTVL.

Only a few counts were recorded for this clone. The J gene is TRBJ1-2, the V gene TRBV28, with 10 bases matching TRBD1. There are 16 residues in the CDR3. V lost 10 bases, J lost 7 bases, and 18 bases stayed unmatched. Germline V CDR1 and CDR2: MDHEN, SYDVKM. CDR3 in amino acids: CATHPYRDRGKVGYTF. The CDR3 coding sequence is TGTGCCACCCACCCTTACCGGGACAGGGGCAAAGTTGGCTACACCTTC.

This clone has a handful of counts. The chain has TRBV29-1 and TRBJ2-1, with 7 bases identical to TRBD2. The germline V gene encodes CDR1 SQVTM and CDR2 ANQGSEA. Losses at the gene ends were 7 bases for V and 2 bases for J; bases not matched to a gene: 5. CDR3 size: 13 residues. The CDR3 spells CSAGGSTYNEQFF. Here the CDR3 DNA reads TGCAGCGCCGGGGGGAGCACCTACAATGAGCAGTTCTTC.

This clone was seen only a few times. The gene calls are TRBV5-1 and TRBJ2-5; perhaps TRBD2 as D (5 bases). Trimming removed 0 bases from V and 1 base from J, with 10 bases in between. The CDR3 is 15 amino acids. Germline-derived CDR1 and CDR2 are SGHRS and YFSETQ. The CDR3 protein is CASSLAAGIQETQYF. The CDR3 nucleotides read TGCGCCAGCAGCTTGGCAGCCGGGATCCAAGAGACCCAGTACTTC.

Worth noting for this clone: Additional DNA sequences in this sample encode the identical CDR3. The V gene is TRBV10-3, the J gene TRBJ2-7, with TRBD1 matching over 11 bases. Germline V gene data show CDR1 as ENHRY and CDR2 as SYGVKD. There are 14 residues in the CDR3. V lost 2 bases, J lost 5 bases, and 2 bases stayed unmatched. The DNA of the CDR3 is TGTGCCATCAGTGAGGGACAGGGGGCCCACGAGCAGTACTTC. Its translation is CAISEGQGAHEQYF.

The V and J genes are TRBV5-4 and TRBJ2-5; 7 nucleotides line up with TRBD1. Germline values: CDR1 SGHNT, CDR2 YYREEE (reference sequence). The CDR3 runs to 14 residues. V shed 4 bases and J 5 bases; nucleotides not matched to a gene: 8. The CDR3 reads CASSQGQPGETQYF. In DNA, the CDR3 is TGTGCCAGCAGCCAGGGACAGCCGGGGGAGACCCAGTACTTC.

This sequence joins TRBV18 and TRBJ2-4; the match to TRBD1 covers 8 bases. V dropped 4 bases and J dropped 2; count of bases not matched to a gene: 10. Germline CDR1 is KGHSH and CDR2 is LQKENI. This CDR3 has 17 residues. The CDR3 DNA follows: TGTGCCAGCTCACAACGGCAGGGGGCCCAGTCCAAAAACATTCAGTACTTC. This gives the protein CASSQRQGAQSKNIQYF.

The rearrangement uses TRBV4-3 and TRBJ2-3; 11 nucleotides agree with TRBD2. Germline V gives CDR1 LGHNA, CDR2 YSLEER. V trimming: 1 base; J trimming: 3 bases; junction bases outside the gene matches: 12. This CDR3 has 19 amino acids. The CDR3 protein is CASSQGVSGGAGWTDTQYF. The CDR3 nucleotides read TGCGCCAGCAGCCAAGGGGTTAGCGGGGGGGCGGGGTGGACAGATACGCAGTATTTT.

The chain links TRBV27 to TRBJ2-7; 9 bases are shared with TRBD1. Unmatched junction bases numbered 12, after V lost 7 bases and J lost 5 bases. The CDR3 loop spans 15 amino acids. From germline, CDR1 is MNHEY and CDR2 SMNVEV (reference sequence). Here the CDR3 DNA reads TGTGCCAGCACCTTAAAGGGACAGGGAATCCACGAGCAGTACTTC. Amino acids: CASTLKGQGIHEQYF.

V and J are TRBV29-1 and TRBJ2-3; possible D gene TRBD1, 7 bases. The ends were cut back, 7 bases at V and 6 bases at J, with 23 bases in the middle. CDR3 length equals 15 residues. Germline V lookup: CDR1 SQVTM, CDR2 ANQGSEA. CDR3 residues: CSAAQGGQTRDTQYF. The CDR3 DNA sequence: TGCAGCGCCGCCCAGGGGGGACAAACTCGGGATACGCAGTATTTT.

V and J are TRBV5-4 and TRBJ2-3; the match to TRBD2 covers 9 bases. Losses at the gene ends were 4 bases for V and 2 bases for J; bases not matched to a gene: 8. Germline-derived CDR1 and CDR2 are SGHNT and YYREEE (reference sequence). This CDR3 is 16 amino acids long. CDR3 amino acids: CASSILAGAITDTQYF. CDR3 DNA: TGTGCCAGCAGCATATTAGCGGGGGCGATCACAGATACGCAGTATTTT.

This clone was seen a handful of times. This chain uses TRBV29-1 with TRBJ1-1, with D perhaps matching TRBD1 (6 bases). CDR3 length: 14 residues. V was cut by 4 bases and J by 4 bases, with 16 bases left in between. Per germline, CDR1 SQVTM and CDR2 ANQGSEA. CDR3 protein: CSVASGGRGTEAFF. The CDR3 nucleotides are TGCAGCGTTGCGTCTGGGGGCCGGGGCACTGAAGCTTTCTTT.

This rearrangement joins TRBV2 to TRBJ2-2; possibly TRBD2 for D (6 bases). Germline assignment: CDR1 SNHLY and CDR2 FYNNEI. The CDR3 has 15 amino acids. V was clipped by 3 bases and J by 0 bases, with 8 bases between them. The CDR3 is CASSDPGANTGELFF. As DNA, the CDR3 is TGTGCCAGCAGTGACCCGGGGGCGAACACCGGGGAGCTGTTTTTT.